One sample yielded the 17 T cell receptor beta chains listed below, sequenced in a study of radiotherapy plus CTLA-4 blockade in lung cancer. Profiled with immunoSEQ multiplex PCR; TCRdb holds only in-frame clones, not every one. The table includes roughly 53,000 clones, about 83% detected once. The specimen was peripheral blood, collected from a patient treated with radiotherapy plus ipilimumab. The receptors stem from a human donor with non-small cell lung cancer whose response to radiotherapy plus ipilimumab could not be evaluated.

The chain joins TRBV5-1 to TRBJ2-7, with D perhaps matching TRBD2 (6 bases). CDR3 length: 15 residues. Germline V gene sequence: CDR1 SGHRS, CDR2 YFSETQ. Trimming left V 5 bases short and J 6 bases short, with 21 bases between. The CDR3 nucleotides read TGCGCCAGCAGATTGTTCCGGGAGTTCTTGGGCGAGCAGTACTTC. Translation: CASRLFREFLGEQYF.

The rearrangement links TRBV7-9 to TRBJ2-7; TRBD2 agrees at 8 bases. V lost 2 bases, J lost 0 bases, and 6 bases stayed unmatched. The CDR3 is 16 residues long. Germline CDR1 is SEHNR and CDR2 is FQNEAQ (reference sequence). DNA of the CDR3: TGTGCCAGCAGCTTACGTGGCGGGGGGAGCTCCTACGAGCAGTACTTC. It translates to CASSLRGGGSSYEQYF.

This clone was observed a single time. The chain couples TRBV6-1 to TRBJ1-2, with 7 bases aligning to TRBD1. The J segment lost 3 bases and the V segment lost 4 bases, leaving 14 bases of the junction unmatched. From germline, CDR1 is MNHNS and CDR2 SASEGT. The CDR3 has 17 amino acids. The CDR3 DNA sequence: TGTGCCAGCAGTGGAGGGGGCGACGCCGGTCCCTACTATGGCTACACCTTC. Amino acid sequence: CASSGGGDAGPYYGYTF.

CDR3 sequence: CASSSGTEGNTIYF. CDR3 DNA: TGCGCCAGCAGCTCCGGGACAGAAGGAAACACCATATATTTT. The chain joins TRBV5-1 to TRBJ1-3; 7 bases match TRBD1. This CDR3 is built from 14 residues. V lost 3 bases to trimming and J lost 4 bases; unmatched junction nucleotides: 4. Germline values: CDR1 SGHRS, CDR2 YFSETQ.

Only a few counts were recorded for this clone. This chain joins TRBV11-3 and TRBJ2-7; 7 bases line up with TRBD1. Germline V gene sequence: CDR1 SGHNT, CDR2 YENEEA. This CDR3 contains 13 residues. After removal of 5 bases from V and 3 bases from J, the junction contained 4 bases not matched to a gene. In DNA form, the CDR3 reads TGTGCCAGCAGCACGGGACAGAGCTACGAGCAGTACTTC. This codes for CASSTGQSYEQYF.

This chain connects TRBV28 to TRBJ2-7; D may be TRBD2 (5 bases). Deletions cut 8 bases from V and 0 bases from J, with 14 bases between. Germline V gene sequence: CDR1 MDHEN, CDR2 SYDVKM. The CDR3 has 14 residues. The CDR3 DNA sequence: TGTGCCAGCGGCAGGACTTTACACTCCTACGAGCAGTACTTC. Amino acids: CASGRTLHSYEQYF.

V gene TRBV28 combines with J gene TRBJ2-3, with 7 positions matching TRBD1. This CDR3 comprises 20 residues. From germline, CDR1 is MDHEN and CDR2 SYDVKM. V lost 7 bases and J lost 1; bases outside the gene matches: 23. CDR3 coding DNA: TGTGCCAGCATCCCACGTTACAGGGGCGCTTTATCTGCGGGCACAGATACGCAGTATTTT. Translation gives CASIPRYRGALSAGTDTQYF. The whole variable domain, filled in from reference TRBV28 and TRBJ2-3, reads DVKVTQSSRYLVKRTGEKVFLECVQDMDHENMFWYRQDPGLGLRLIYFSYDVKMKEKGDIPEGYSVSREKKERFSLILESASTNQTSMYLCASIPRYRGALSAGTDTQYFGPGTRLTVL.

V usage is TRBV6-5 and J usage is TRBJ2-7, with D maybe TRBD1 (6 bases). The CDR3 is 14 amino acids. CDR1 is MNHEY, CDR2 SVGAGI, per germline. V lost 6 bases to trimming and J lost 0 bases, with 12 bases between them. The CDR3 loop reads CASRGQLSSYEQYF. Here the CDR3 DNA reads TGTGCCAGCAGGGGACAATTAAGCTCCTACGAGCAGTACTTC.

The V gene is TRBV4-3, the J gene TRBJ2-1; a weak D match, TRBD2 (6 bases). Germline lookup yields CDR1 LGHNA and CDR2 YSLEER. V lost 1 base to trimming and J lost 2 bases, with 9 bases between them. There are 15 residues in the CDR3. The CDR3 spells CASSQARDPYNEQFF. The CDR3 DNA reads TGCGCCAGCAGCCAAGCGCGGGACCCCTACAATGAGCAGTTCTTC.

The chain links TRBV5-1 to TRBJ2-1, with 9 positions matching TRBD2. The V segment lost 1 base and the J segment 7 bases; nucleotides outside the gene matches: 9. The CDR3 consists of 16 residues. CDR1 and CDR2 (germline): SGHRS, YFSETQ. The CDR3 nucleotides read TGCGCCAGCAGCTTGAGTGCGGCGGGAGGGCCGAATGAGCAGTTCTTC. The encoded protein is CASSLSAAGGPNEQFF. Full variable domain (outside the CDR3, taken from reference TRBV5-1 and TRBJ2-1): KAGVTQTPRYLIKTRGQQVTLSCSPISGHRSVSWYQQTPGQGLQFLFEYFSETQRNKGNFPGRFSGRQFSNSRSEMNVSTLELGDSALYLCASSLSAAGGPNEQFFGPGTRLTVL.

This sequence joins TRBV11-2 and TRBJ1-2, with 8 bases identical to TRBD1. V lost 7 bases and J lost 2; bases outside the gene matches: 9. The germline gives CDR1 SGHAT, CDR2 FQNNGV. There are 15 residues in the CDR3. The CDR3 spells CASTYGQGANYGYTF. DNA for the CDR3: TGTGCCAGCACCTATGGTCAGGGGGCCAACTATGGCTACACCTTC.

The chain uses TRBV30 and TRBJ2-1; 7 nucleotides match TRBD2. Germline CDR1 GTSNPN, CDR2 SVGIG (reference sequence). The V gene end was trimmed by 2 bases and the J gene end by 5 bases; junction bases not matched to a gene: 6. The CDR3 is made up of 14 amino acids. The CDR3 bases are TGTGCCTGGAGTATGGGGGGAGGGGACAATGAGCAGTTCTTC. Encoded protein: CAWSMGGGDNEQFF.

Within the sample, this clone is medium-sized (0.01 to 0.1%). This chain joins TRBV4-1 and TRBJ1-1; a weak D match, TRBD1 (5 bases). Germline CDR1 and CDR2: MGHRA and YSYEKL. V was pared by 6 bases and J by 0 bases, with 14 bases between. The CDR3 contains 15 residues. CDR3: CASRPGSLMNTEAFF. CDR3 in DNA: TGCGCCAGCAGACCAGGGTCGTTGATGAACACTGAAGCTTTCTTT.

The chain is built from TRBV19 and TRBJ1-5; D is ambiguous. The V end was cut by 2 bases, the J end by 0 bases, with 8 bases between. CDR1 and CDR2 (germline): LNHDA, SQIVND (reference sequence). The CDR3 contains 15 residues. The CDR3 spells CASSINTYSNQPQHF. In DNA, the CDR3 is TGTGCCAGTAGTATAAATACCTATAGCAATCAGCCCCAGCATTTT. Together with reference TRBV19 and TRBJ1-5, the CDR3 gives the full variable domain: DGGITQSPKYLFRKEGQNVTLSCEQNLNHDAMYWYRQDPGQGLRLIYYSQIVNDFQKGDIAEGYSVSREKKESFPLTVTSAQKNPTAFYLCASSINTYSNQPQHFGDGTRLSIL.

This chain joins TRBV11-1 and TRBJ2-7, with a weak D call TRBD2 (6 bases). The CDR3 sequence is 13 residues long. CDR1 and CDR2 (germline): SGHAT, FQDESV (reference sequence). V was trimmed by 5 bases and J by 3 bases, leaving 11 bases between them. The CDR3 sequence is CASSRGLIYEQYF. CDR3 nucleotides: TGTGCCAGCAGCCGCGGACTAATCTACGAGCAGTACTTC.

V is TRBV7-2 and J is TRBJ2-7, with 7 bases aligning to TRBD1. The CDR3 length is 17 residues. Losses at the gene ends were 1 base for V and 3 bases for J; bases not matched to a gene: 12. Germline V gene sequence: CDR1 SGHTA, CDR2 FQGNSA. In DNA form, the CDR3 reads TGTGCCAGCAGCTTAGTCCGCGGACAGGATTCGTTCTACGAGCAGTACTTC. Protein product: CASSLVRGQDSFYEQYF.

The chain couples TRBV11-3 to TRBJ2-3; 8 positions agree with TRBD2. Germline V lookup: CDR1 SGHNT, CDR2 YENEEA. The CDR3 totals 15 residues. The trim removed 5 bases at V and 6 bases at J, leaving 10 bases unmatched. DNA for the CDR3: TGTGCCAGCAGCCGTAGCGGGAAGGTAACGGATACGCAGTATTTT. Encoded protein: CASSRSGKVTDTQYF.